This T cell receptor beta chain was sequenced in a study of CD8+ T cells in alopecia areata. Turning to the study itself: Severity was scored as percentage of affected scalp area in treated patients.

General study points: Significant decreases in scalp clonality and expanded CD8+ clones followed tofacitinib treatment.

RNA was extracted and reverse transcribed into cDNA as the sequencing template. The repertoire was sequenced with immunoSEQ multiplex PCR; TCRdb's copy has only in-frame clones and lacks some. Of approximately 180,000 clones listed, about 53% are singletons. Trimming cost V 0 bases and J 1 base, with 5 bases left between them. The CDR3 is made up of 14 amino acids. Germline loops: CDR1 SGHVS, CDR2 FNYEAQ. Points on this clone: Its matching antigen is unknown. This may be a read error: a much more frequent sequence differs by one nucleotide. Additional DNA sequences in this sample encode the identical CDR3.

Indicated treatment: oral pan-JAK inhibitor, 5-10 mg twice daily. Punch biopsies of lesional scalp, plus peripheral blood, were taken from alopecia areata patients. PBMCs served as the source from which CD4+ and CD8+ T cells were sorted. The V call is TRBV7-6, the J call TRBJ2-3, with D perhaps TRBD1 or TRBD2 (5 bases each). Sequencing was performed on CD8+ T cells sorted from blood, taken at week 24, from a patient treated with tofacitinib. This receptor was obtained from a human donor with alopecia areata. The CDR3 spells CASSLAGGTDTQYF. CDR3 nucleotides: TGTGCCAGCAGCTTAGCGGGGGGCACAGATACGCAGTATTTT.